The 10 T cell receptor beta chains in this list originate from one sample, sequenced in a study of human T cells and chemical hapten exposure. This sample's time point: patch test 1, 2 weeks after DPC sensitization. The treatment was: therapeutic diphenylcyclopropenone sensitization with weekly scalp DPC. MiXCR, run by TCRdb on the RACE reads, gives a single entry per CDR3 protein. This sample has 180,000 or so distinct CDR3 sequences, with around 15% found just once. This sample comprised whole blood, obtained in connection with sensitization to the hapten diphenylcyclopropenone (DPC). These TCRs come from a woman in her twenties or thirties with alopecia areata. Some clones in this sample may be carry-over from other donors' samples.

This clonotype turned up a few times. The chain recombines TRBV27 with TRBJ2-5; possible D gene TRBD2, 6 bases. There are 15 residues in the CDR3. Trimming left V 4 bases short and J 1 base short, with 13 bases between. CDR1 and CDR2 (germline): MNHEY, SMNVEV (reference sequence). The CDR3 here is CASSSKSAGQETQYF. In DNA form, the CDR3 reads TGTGCCAGCAGTTCCAAATCAGCGGGCCAAGAGACCCAGTACTTC.

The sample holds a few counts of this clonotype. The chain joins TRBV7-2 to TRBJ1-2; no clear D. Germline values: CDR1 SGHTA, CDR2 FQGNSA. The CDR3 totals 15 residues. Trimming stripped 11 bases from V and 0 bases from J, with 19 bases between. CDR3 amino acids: CAQTPPMVTNYGYTF. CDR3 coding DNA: TGTGCCCAAACCCCTCCCATGGTCACTAACTATGGCTACACCTTC.

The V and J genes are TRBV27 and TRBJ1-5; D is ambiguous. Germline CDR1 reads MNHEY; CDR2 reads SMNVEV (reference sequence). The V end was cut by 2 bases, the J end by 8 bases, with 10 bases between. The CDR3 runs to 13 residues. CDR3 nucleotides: TGTGCCAGCAGTTTAACGGTCACGGAGCCCCAGCATTTT. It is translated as CASSLTVTEPQHF.

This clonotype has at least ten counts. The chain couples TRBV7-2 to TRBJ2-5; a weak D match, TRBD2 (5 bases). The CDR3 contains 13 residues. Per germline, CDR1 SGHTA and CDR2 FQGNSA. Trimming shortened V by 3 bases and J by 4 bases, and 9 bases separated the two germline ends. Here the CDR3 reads CASSLRRAETQYF. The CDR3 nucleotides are TGTGCCAGCAGCTTGAGGCGGGCAGAGACCCAGTACTTC.

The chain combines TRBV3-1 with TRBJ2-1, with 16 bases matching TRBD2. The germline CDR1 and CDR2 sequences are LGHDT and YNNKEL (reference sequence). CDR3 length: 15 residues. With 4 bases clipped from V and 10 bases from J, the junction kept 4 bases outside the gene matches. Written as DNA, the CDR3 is TGTGCCAGCAGCCCGGGACTAGCGGGGGGGCTAGAGCAGTTCTTC. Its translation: CASSPGLAGGLEQFF.

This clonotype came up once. The CDR3 coding sequence is TGTGCCTGGATGGGACGGTGGAGCTACAATGAGCAGTTCTTC. Its translation is CAWMGRWSYNEQFF. This rearrangement joins TRBV30 to TRBJ2-1; D possibly uses TRBD1 or TRBD2 (5 bases each). There are 14 residues in the CDR3. V was shortened by 4 bases and J by 3 bases, with 13 bases between the two germline ends. Germline lookup yields CDR1 GTSNPN and CDR2 SVGIG (reference sequence).

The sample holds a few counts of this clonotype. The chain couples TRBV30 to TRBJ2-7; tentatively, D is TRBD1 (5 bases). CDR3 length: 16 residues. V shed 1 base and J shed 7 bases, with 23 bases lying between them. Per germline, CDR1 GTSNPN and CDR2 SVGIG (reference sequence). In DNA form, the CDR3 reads TGTGCCTGGAGTGCAGGCAGGGTGTCCCGCTTTGGAGAGCAGTACTTC. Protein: CAWSAGRVSRFGEQYF.

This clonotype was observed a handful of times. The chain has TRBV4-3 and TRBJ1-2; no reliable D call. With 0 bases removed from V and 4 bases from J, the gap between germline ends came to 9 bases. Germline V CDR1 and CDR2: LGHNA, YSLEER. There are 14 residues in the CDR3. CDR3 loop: CASSQDLRAYGYTF. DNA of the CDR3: TGCGCCAGCAGCCAAGATTTGAGGGCCTATGGCTACACCTTC.

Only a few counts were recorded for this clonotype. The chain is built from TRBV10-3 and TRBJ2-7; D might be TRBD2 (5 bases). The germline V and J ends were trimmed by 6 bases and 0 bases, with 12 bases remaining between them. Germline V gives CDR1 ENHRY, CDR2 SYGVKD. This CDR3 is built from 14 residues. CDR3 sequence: CAIREDLISYEQYF. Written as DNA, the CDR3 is TGTGCCATCAGGGAGGACCTGATCTCCTACGAGCAGTACTTC.

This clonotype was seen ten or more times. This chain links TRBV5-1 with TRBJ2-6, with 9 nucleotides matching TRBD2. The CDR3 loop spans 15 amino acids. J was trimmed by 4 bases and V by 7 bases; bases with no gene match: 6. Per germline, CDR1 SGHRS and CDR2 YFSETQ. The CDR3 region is CASFSGGTGANVLTF. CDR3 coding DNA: TGCGCCAGCTTTAGCGGGGGCACAGGGGCCAACGTCCTGACTTTC.